The rows below give T cell receptor beta chains drawn from one sample of a study of T cell repertoires in cytomegalovirus infection. No antigens are known for them. TCRdb reprocessed the reads with MiXCR, giving one entry per CDR3 protein. The sample yields approximately 910,000 distinct CDR3 sequences, less than 35% seen once. The starting material was cultured CD8+ T cells from PBMCs, obtained from culture after CMV antigen stimulation. The receptors come from a human donor in good health (CMV status not recorded). Some clones in this sample may be carry-over from other donors' samples. Each CDR3 is given without its conserved first and last residue. Each record gives: CDR3 protein, V gene, clone size, D gene, J gene. A D gene is named only where the DNA matches it firmly. Clone size is stated in some rows and not others, as once, few, many or a class when expanded.

CDR3aa: ASSVLTGYPYNEQF
v_gene: TRBV7-4
abundance: .
d_gene: .
j_gene: TRBJ2-1

CDR3aa: ASSFIGEPLAKNIQY
v_gene: TRBV28
abundance: .
d_gene: .
j_gene: TRBJ2-4

CDR3aa: ASRDEGGPQTQY
v_gene: TRBV10-2
abundance: few
d_gene: .
j_gene: TRBJ2-5

CDR3aa: ASSSEGGDQY
v_gene: TRBV11-3
abundance: .
d_gene: .
j_gene: TRBJ2-5

CDR3aa: ASSYVLAGASTDTQY
v_gene: TRBV6-2/TRBV6-3
abundance: .
d_gene: TRBD2
j_gene: TRBJ2-3

CDR3aa: ASSLAEGEANTEAF
v_gene: TRBV19
abundance: .
d_gene: .
j_gene: TRBJ1-1

CDR3aa: ASSTSGDEQY
v_gene: TRBV19
abundance: few
d_gene: .
j_gene: TRBJ2-7

CDR3aa: ASRGAPEAF
v_gene: TRBV2
abundance: .
d_gene: .
j_gene: TRBJ1-1

CDR3aa: ANRPPGGQETQY
v_gene: TRBV11-1
abundance: .
d_gene: .
j_gene: TRBJ2-5

CDR3aa: ASTRTVRETQY
v_gene: TRBV28
abundance: .
d_gene: .
j_gene: TRBJ2-5

CDR3aa: SAGPLVGLGTEAF
v_gene: TRBV20-1
abundance: .
d_gene: .
j_gene: TRBJ1-1

CDR3aa: ASSQAQVAGPYEQY
v_gene: TRBV4-1
abundance: once
d_gene: TRBD2
j_gene: TRBJ2-7

CDR3aa: ASSVGEAIRAWETQY
v_gene: TRBV9
abundance: few
d_gene: .
j_gene: TRBJ2-5

CDR3aa: ASSLRLGNTEAF
v_gene: TRBV7-2
abundance: many
d_gene: .
j_gene: TRBJ1-1

CDR3aa: ASSPEGENTQY
v_gene: TRBV7-9
abundance: .
d_gene: .
j_gene: TRBJ2-3

CDR3aa: ATSPLGQSFNQPQH
v_gene: TRBV15
abundance: .
d_gene: TRBD1
j_gene: TRBJ1-5

CDR3aa: ASSSNPGVGNTIY
v_gene: TRBV7-9
abundance: .
d_gene: .
j_gene: TRBJ1-3

CDR3aa: ASSLGFNVQETQY
v_gene: TRBV7-9
abundance: few
d_gene: .
j_gene: TRBJ2-5

CDR3aa: ASSPSGYRPQH
v_gene: TRBV6-2/TRBV6-3
abundance: .
d_gene: .
j_gene: TRBJ1-5

CDR3aa: ASSHRQDFIYGYT
v_gene: TRBV6-2/TRBV6-3
abundance: .
d_gene: .
j_gene: TRBJ1-2

CDR3aa: ASSYGPGGQETQY
v_gene: TRBV6-1
abundance: .
d_gene: .
j_gene: TRBJ2-5

CDR3aa: ASSYSTTGVRNSPLH
v_gene: TRBV6-2/TRBV6-3
abundance: .
d_gene: TRBD1
j_gene: TRBJ1-6

CDR3aa: ASSRGRGYT
v_gene: TRBV7-9
abundance: .
d_gene: .
j_gene: TRBJ1-2

CDR3aa: ASSVVGLDTEAF
v_gene: TRBV9
abundance: few
d_gene: .
j_gene: TRBJ1-1

CDR3aa: ASSLTPGDEQY
v_gene: TRBV12-3/TRBV12-4
abundance: .
d_gene: .
j_gene: TRBJ2-7

CDR3aa: AIEDRTDTQY
v_gene: TRBV10-3
abundance: few
d_gene: .
j_gene: TRBJ2-3

CDR3aa: ASLGRGEQF
v_gene: TRBV7-2
abundance: many
d_gene: .
j_gene: TRBJ2-1

CDR3aa: ASSVYRGAKDTQY
v_gene: TRBV2
abundance: once
d_gene: .
j_gene: TRBJ2-3

CDR3aa: ASRLDNSPLH
v_gene: TRBV28
abundance: few
d_gene: .
j_gene: TRBJ1-6

CDR3aa: ASSLAPGGTGRRETLY
v_gene: TRBV7-6
abundance: .
d_gene: TRBD1
j_gene: TRBJ2-5

CDR3aa: ASSYSGVRELF
v_gene: TRBV6-6
abundance: once
d_gene: .
j_gene: TRBJ2-2

CDR3aa: ASSLAPVAQPQH
v_gene: TRBV12-3/TRBV12-4
abundance: many
d_gene: .
j_gene: TRBJ1-5

CDR3aa: ASSFRTSGGAGNEQF
v_gene: TRBV7-8
abundance: many
d_gene: TRBD2
j_gene: TRBJ2-1

CDR3aa: ATSDSFGLEAF
v_gene: TRBV24-1
abundance: .
d_gene: .
j_gene: TRBJ1-1

CDR3aa: ASSLGTVGVGEQF
v_gene: TRBV27
abundance: few
d_gene: TRBD1
j_gene: TRBJ2-1

CDR3aa: ASSYRGQGAHTEAF
v_gene: TRBV6-5
abundance: .
d_gene: TRBD1
j_gene: TRBJ1-1

CDR3aa: ASSQDRGSMRYGGELF
v_gene: TRBV4-3
abundance: few
d_gene: .
j_gene: TRBJ2-2

CDR3aa: ASSSLRDYEQY
v_gene: TRBV13
abundance: .
d_gene: .
j_gene: TRBJ2-7

CDR3aa: ASSRSLSGANVLT
v_gene: TRBV7-6
abundance: .
d_gene: .
j_gene: TRBJ2-6

CDR3aa: ASSVYGGSNQPQH
v_gene: TRBV5-5
abundance: few
d_gene: .
j_gene: TRBJ1-5

CDR3aa: ASSQGMNEQY
v_gene: TRBV4-1
abundance: .
d_gene: .
j_gene: TRBJ2-7